This entry concerns a single TCR beta chain. The study drew participants aged about 18 to 89 years from around 24 US areas. TCRdb's copy holds only in-frame clones and misses some; the assay was immunoSEQ multiplex PCR. The sample carries roughly 220,000 clones, almost 90% recorded once. This specimen belongs to a study of blood T cell repertoires in COVID-19. The CDR3 has 15 residues. The V segment lost 3 bases and the J segment 6 bases; nucleotides outside the gene matches: 7. CDR1 is GTSNPN, CDR2 SVGIG, per germline (reference sequence). The V call is TRBV30, the J call TRBJ2-1; 11 bases line up with TRBD2. The sequence derives from a woman aged 45-65 years with acute COVID-19. Sequences were obtained from PBMCs or T cells enriched from blood (not recorded which). CDR3 coding DNA: TGTGCCTGGAGCGCCGGGACTAGCGGCCCCAATGAGCAGTTCTTC. This encodes CAWSAGTSGPNEQFF.